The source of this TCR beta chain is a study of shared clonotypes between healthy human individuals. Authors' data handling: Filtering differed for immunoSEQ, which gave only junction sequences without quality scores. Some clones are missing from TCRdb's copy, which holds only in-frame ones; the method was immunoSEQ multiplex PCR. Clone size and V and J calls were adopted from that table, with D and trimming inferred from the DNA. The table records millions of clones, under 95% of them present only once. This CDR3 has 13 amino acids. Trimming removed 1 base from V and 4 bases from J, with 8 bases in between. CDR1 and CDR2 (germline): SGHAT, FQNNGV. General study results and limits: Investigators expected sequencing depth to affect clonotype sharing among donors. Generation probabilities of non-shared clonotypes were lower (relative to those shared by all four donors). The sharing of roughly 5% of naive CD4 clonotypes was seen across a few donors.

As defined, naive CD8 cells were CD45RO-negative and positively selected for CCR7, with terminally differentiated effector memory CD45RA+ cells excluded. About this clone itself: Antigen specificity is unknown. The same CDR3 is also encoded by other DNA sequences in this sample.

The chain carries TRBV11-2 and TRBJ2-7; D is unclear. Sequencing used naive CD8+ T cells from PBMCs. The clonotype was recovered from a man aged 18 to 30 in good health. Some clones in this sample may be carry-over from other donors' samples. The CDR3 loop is CASSLGVRYEQYF. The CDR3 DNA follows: TGTGCCAGCAGCTTAGGAGTGCGGTACGAGCAGTACTTC.